The 15 T cell receptor beta chains reported below all come from one sample, sequenced in a study of graft-versus-host responses after intestinal transplantation. Responder cells labeled with CFSE (around 200,000) were co-plated with irradiated stimulator cells labeled with violet dye (around 200,000). The table came from immunoSEQ multiplex PCR; TCRdb's copy has only in-frame clones and leaves some out. The sample gives over 8,500 clones, around 26% of which show up once; more than 5% is in the top ten. The material sequenced was alloreactive CD8+ T cells from a mixed lymphocyte reaction culture, taken before intestinal transplant. The subset: CFSE-low proliferating T cells sorted from roughly six-day pre-transplant mixed lymphocyte reaction (GvH or HvG direction). The source is a human patient who received an intestinal transplant.

This clone was seen a handful of times. The rearrangement uses TRBV7-9 and TRBJ1-5; D is ambiguous. V was shortened by 1 base and J by 8 bases, with 6 bases between the two germline ends. The CDR3 contains 12 residues. Per the germline V gene, CDR1 is SEHNR and CDR2 is FQNEAQ (reference sequence). CDR3 sequence: CASSLGTKPQHF. The CDR3 DNA reads TGTGCCAGCAGCTTAGGAACAAAGCCCCAGCATTTT.

As regards this clone: Other DNA variants within this sample encode the same CDR3. This sequence joins TRBV6-6 and TRBJ2-2; D perhaps matches TRBD1 (5 bases). The CDR3 totals 14 residues. The V and J ends lost 0 bases and 6 bases respectively, with 8 bases between them. The germline CDR1 and CDR2 sequences are MNHNY and SVGAGI (reference sequence). The CDR3 region is CASSYSQGSGELFF. The CDR3 nucleotides are TGTGCCAGCAGTTACTCCCAGGGTTCCGGGGAGCTGTTTTTT.

In its sample, this clone was seen a few times. The rearrangement links TRBV9 to TRBJ2-3, with 7 bases identical to TRBD1. Germline V gene data show CDR1 as SGDLS and CDR2 as YYNGEE. CDR3 length: 13 amino acids. J lost 13 bases, V lost 1 base, and 9 bases had no gene match. The CDR3 sequence: CASSVIGGPLEYF. DNA for the CDR3: TGTGCCAGCAGCGTAATAGGGGGCCCTCTAGAGTATTTT.

The chain employs TRBV7-2 and TRBJ2-2, with 9 bases aligning to TRBD2. Germline trimming cut 4 bases from V and 8 bases from J; bases unmatched to any gene: 5. CDR1 and CDR2 (germline): SGHTA, FQGNSA. The CDR3 length is 14 residues. The CDR3 DNA reads TGTGCCAGCAGCTCGGGACTAGCTGCGGGGGAGCTGTTTTTT. It is translated as CASSSGLAAGELFF.

This rearrangement joins TRBV4-1 to TRBJ2-1; D remains ambiguous. The CDR3 consists of 16 residues. V was cut by 1 base and J by 0 bases, with 10 bases left in between. Germline V gives CDR1 MGHRA, CDR2 YSYEKL. The CDR3 reads CASSQGAYSSYNEQFF. The CDR3 DNA reads as TGCGCCAGCAGCCAAGGGGCCTACAGCTCCTACAATGAGCAGTTCTTC.

This clone is deemed medium-sized (0.01 to 0.1%). V is TRBV18 and J is TRBJ1-2, with D unclear. Germline assignment: CDR1 KGHSH and CDR2 LQKENI. V was trimmed by 3 bases and J by 1 base, leaving 6 bases between them. The length of the CDR3 is 13 residues. The DNA of the CDR3 is TGTGCCAGCTCACCGAGCGGTAACTATGGCTACACCTTC. This encodes CASSPSGNYGYTF. Full variable domain (missing parts from reference TRBV18 and TRBJ1-2): NAGVMQNPRHLVRRRGQEARLRCSPMKGHSHVYWYRQLPEEGLKFMVYLQKENIIDESGMPKERFSAEFPKEGPSILRIQQVVRGDSAAYFCASSPSGNYGYTFGSGTRLTVV.

This clone was seen only a few times. V is TRBV7-9 and J is TRBJ2-1; D not certain. Trimming took off 5 bases at V and 7 bases at J, with 9 bases between the two ends. This CDR3 is built from 12 residues. Germline CDR1 SEHNR, CDR2 FQNEAQ (reference sequence). In DNA form, the CDR3 reads TGTGCCAGCAGCACCTTTGAGAATGAGCAGTTCTTC. Translated, it gives CASSTFENEQFF.

A few counts support this clone. The chain has TRBV5-6 and TRBJ1-4, with D unresolved. V gave up 1 base and J gave up 4 bases, with 8 bases separating them. Per germline, CDR1 SGHDT and CDR2 YYEEEE. The CDR3 extends over 14 amino acids. The CDR3 region is CASSLWSVNEKLFF. CDR3 coding DNA: TGTGCCAGCAGCTTGTGGTCGGTTAATGAAAAACTGTTTTTT.

The rearrangement joins TRBV7-9 to TRBJ2-5, with D perhaps matching TRBD1 (5 bases). This CDR3 is built from 14 residues. Trimming cost V 9 bases and J 1 base, with 15 bases left between them. Looked up from germline, CDR1 is SEHNR and CDR2 is FQNEAQ (reference sequence). CDR3 nucleotide sequence: TGTGCCAGACGGACAAACGACTTCCAAGAGACCCAGTACTTC. Its translation is CARRTNDFQETQYF.

This clone was found a few times. The V call is TRBV18, the J call TRBJ2-7; 9 nucleotides align to TRBD1. CDR1 KGHSH and CDR2 LQKENI come from the germline V gene. Germline trimming cut 0 bases from V and 3 bases from J; bases unmatched to any gene: 3. The CDR3 length is 15 residues. The chain's CDR3 is CASSPPGQGGYEQYF. CDR3 bases: TGTGCCAGCTCACCACCGGGACAGGGAGGCTACGAGCAGTACTTC. The variable domain in full, completed from reference TRBV18 and TRBJ2-7, reads NAGVMQNPRHLVRRRGQEARLRCSPMKGHSHVYWYRQLPEEGLKFMVYLQKENIIDESGMPKERFSAEFPKEGPSILRIQQVVRGDSAAYFCASSPPGQGGYEQYFGPGTRLTVT.

V gene TRBV6-6 combines with J gene TRBJ1-1; D is ambiguous. Looked up from germline, CDR1 is MNHNY and CDR2 is SVGAGI (reference sequence). This CDR3 contains 13 residues. The germline V and J ends were trimmed by 0 bases and 5 bases, with 7 bases remaining between them. CDR3 DNA: TGTGCCAGCAGTTACTCCGGGGAGACTGAAGCTTTCTTT. Protein sequence: CASSYSGETEAFF.

This clone is deemed medium-sized (0.01 to 0.1%). The V call is TRBV7-9, the J call TRBJ1-3; a possible D gene is TRBD1 (5 bases). The CDR3 totals 16 residues. V was cut by 1 base and J by 1 base, with 11 bases left in between. Germline CDR1 reads SEHNR; CDR2 reads FQNEAQ (reference sequence). This CDR3 reads CASSLGYAGSGNTIYF. CDR3 DNA: TGTGCCAGCAGCTTAGGGTATGCAGGGTCTGGAAACACCATATATTTT.

This clone was counted only a few times. The chain links TRBV4-1 to TRBJ1-1, with 8 bases lining up with TRBD1. The CDR3 has 13 amino acids. Trimming at V came to 4 bases and at J to 4 bases, leaving 2 bases not matched to a gene. CDR1 and CDR2 from the germline V gene are MGHRA and YSYEKL. The CDR3 here is CASSRTGGTEAFF. For the CDR3, the DNA is TGCGCCAGCAGCCGAACAGGGGGCACTGAAGCTTTCTTT.

This sequence joins TRBV6-8 and TRBJ2-2; D gene uncertain. The germline gives CDR1 MNHGY, CDR2 SAAAGT. The CDR3 extends over 15 amino acids. Trimming cost V 8 bases and J 0 bases, with 13 bases left between them. The CDR3 sequence: CASQSTRTNTGELFF. Written as DNA, the CDR3 is TGTGCCAGCCAATCGACTCGAACGAACACCGGGGAGCTGTTTTTT.

This clone was seen only a few times. The gene calls are TRBV7-9 and TRBJ1-3, with unresolved D. With 1 base removed from V and 4 bases from J, the gap between germline ends came to 5 bases. The CDR3 runs to 13 residues. Per the germline V gene, CDR1 is SEHNR and CDR2 is FQNEAQ (reference sequence). Here the CDR3 DNA reads TGTGCCAGCAGCTTAGTGTCGGGAAACACCATATATTTT. Encoded protein: CASSLVSGNTIYF.